These T cell receptor beta chains were read from a single sample in a study of beta chain features in type 1 diabetes. Data came from immunoSEQ multiplex PCR; TCRdb stores just in-frame clones and leaves some out. The sample has roughly 250,000 clones, 9.6% seen once. The sample consisted of naive CD4+ T cells from blood. The receptors stem from a woman aged 18-30 years in good health. The CDR3 runs from the conserved cysteine through the conserved F or W. D genes are given only for firm matches. Size is stated for part of the rows, as once, few or many counts, or as a class when the clone is expanded.

few	TRBD2	TRBJ2-3	TRBV14	CASSPRYGGITDTQYF	TGTGCCAGCAGCCCAAGATACGGGGGGATCACAGATACGCAGTATTTT
many	TRBD2	TRBJ2-3	TRBV7-9	CASGGLAGTTDTQYF	TGTGCCAGCGGCGGACTAGCGGGGACCACAGATACGCAGTATTTT
-	-	TRBJ1-5	TRBV9	CASSEGHGSNQPQHF	TGTGCCAGCAGCGAGGGACACGGGAGCAATCAGCCCCAGCATTTT
-	-	TRBJ2-5	TRBV7-2	CASSFNRQETQYF	TGTGCCAGCAGCTTTAATCGTCAAGAGACCCAGTACTTC
few	TRBD2	TRBJ2-5	TRBV10-1	CASSETTSGSQTQYF	TGCGCCAGCAGCGAAACCACTAGCGGGAGCCAGACCCAGTACTTC
-	TRBD1	TRBJ1-1	TRBV5-1	CASSSTGGTEAFF	TGCGCCAGCAGCTCTACAGGGGGCACTGAAGCTTTCTTT
-	TRBD1	TRBJ1-2	TRBV25-1	CASSDPGQYNYGYTF	TGTGCCAGCAGTGATCCGGGACAGTATAACTATGGCTACACCTTC
-	-	TRBJ2-1	TRBV7-9	CASSLINNEQFF	TGTGCCAGCAGCTTAATTAACAATGAGCAGTTCTTC
few	-	TRBJ2-3	TRBV9	CASSVATMGRSTDTQYF	TGTGCCAGCAGCGTAGCTACTATGGGGCGGAGCACAGATACGCAGTATTTT
few	-	TRBJ2-7	TRBV6-1	CASSEGSYEQYF	TGTGCCAGCAGTGAAGGCAGCTACGAGCAGTACTTC
few	TRBD2	TRBJ2-5	TRBV14	CASSQSGNTGRTQYF	TGTGCCAGCAGCCAAAGCGGGAATACAGGTCGGACCCAGTACTTC
-	-	TRBJ1-1	TRBV7-9	CASSSRLNTEAFF	TGTGCCAGCAGCTCTAGACTCAACACTGAAGCTTTCTTT
-	-	TRBJ1-1	TRBV5-6	CASSFGAGIMNTEAFF	TGTGCCAGCAGCTTTGGGGCAGGGATCATGAACACTGAAGCTTTCTTT
few	-	TRBJ2-7	TRBV5-1	CASSLAESVRGPSSHEQYF	TGCGCCAGCAGCTTGGCCGAGTCAGTCCGAGGGCCCTCATCGCACGAGCAGTACTTC
-	-	TRBJ2-3	TRBV7-3	CASSFTGQWMSDTQYF	TGTGCCAGCAGCTTTACAGGACAGTGGATGTCAGATACGCAGTATTTT
-	TRBD1	TRBJ2-7	TRBV19	CASSPSTGFEQYF	TGTGCCAGTAGTCCCTCGACAGGGTTCGAGCAGTACTTC
-	TRBD2	TRBJ2-7	TRBV2	CASRELAGRDEQYF	TGTGCCAGCAGGGAACTAGCGGGAAGAGACGAGCAGTACTTC
few	-	TRBJ1-2	TRBV7-3	CASSLGGAGYGYTF	TGTGCCAGCAGCTTAGGCGGGGCTGGCTATGGCTACACCTTC
few	TRBD2	TRBJ2-3	TRBV13	CASSSRLAGVTDTQYF	TGTGCCAGCAGCTCCAGACTAGCGGGGGTCACAGATACGCAGTATTTT
few	TRBD2	TRBJ2-1	TRBV5-6	CASSWRLAGGRRDEQFF	TGTGCCAGCAGCTGGAGACTAGCGGGAGGGCGTAGGGATGAGCAGTTCTTC
few	TRBD2	TRBJ2-1	TRBV11-2	CASSSGLANPYNEQFF	TGTGCCAGCAGCTCGGGACTAGCGAATCCCTACAATGAGCAGTTCTTC
few	-	TRBJ1-2	TRBV29-1	CSVDSLNYGYTF	TGCAGCGTCGACAGCCTGAACTATGGCTACACCTTC
-	-	TRBJ2-7	TRBV6-5	CASNYLHEQYF	TGTGCCAGCAACTACTTGCACGAGCAGTACTTC
-	-	TRBJ1-2	TRBV14	CASHRVTSISGGYTF	TGTGCCAGCCACAGGGTGACCTCAATTTCGGGTGGCTACACCTTC
few	TRBD2	TRBJ2-4	TRBV7-2	CASSEEGLAGGLTKNIQYF	TGTGCCAGCAGCGAAGAGGGACTAGCGGGGGGGTTAACCAAAAACATTCAGTACTTC
-	TRBD1	TRBJ2-7	TRBV27	CASSGQGTYEQYF	TGTGCCAGCAGTGGACAGGGTACCTACGAGCAGTACTTC